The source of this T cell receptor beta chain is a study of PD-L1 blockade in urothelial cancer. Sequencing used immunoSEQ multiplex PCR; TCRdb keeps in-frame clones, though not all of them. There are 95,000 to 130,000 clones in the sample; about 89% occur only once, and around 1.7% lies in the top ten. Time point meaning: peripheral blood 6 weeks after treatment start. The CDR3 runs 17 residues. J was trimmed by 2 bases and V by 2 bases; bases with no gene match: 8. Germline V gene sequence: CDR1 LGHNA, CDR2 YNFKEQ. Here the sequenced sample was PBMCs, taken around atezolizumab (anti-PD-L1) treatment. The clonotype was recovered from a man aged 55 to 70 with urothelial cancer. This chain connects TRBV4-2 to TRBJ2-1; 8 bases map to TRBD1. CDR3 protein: CASSQFTGGMAYNEQFF. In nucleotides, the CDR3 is TGTGCCAGCAGCCAATTCACAGGGGGAATGGCCTACAATGAGCAGTTCTTC.